This T cell receptor beta chain was sequenced during a study of cytomegalovirus exposure and HLA in healthy donors (dated 2017 in TCRdb). Regarding the research as a whole: The roughly 650 repertoires of the first cohort and the approximately 110 validation repertoires were produced on the same platform, according to a later analysis. The study combined high-throughput TCR immunosequencing, statistical association of individual TCRs with disease status, and machine learning to predict cytomegalovirus infection status. Along with the approximately 650-subject first cohort, a separate validation cohort of over a hundred different subjects was used. The study aimed to test whether signatures of past pathogen exposure could be identified by cataloging public T cell receptors.

The investigation overall reported the following: The classifier was reported to diagnose cytomegalovirus status with high specificity and sensitivity in both the original cohort and the validation cohort. The authors suggested that the approach could potentially be extended to other disease states and immunological phenotypes. Most TCR sequences were seen in very few donors, while some public TCRs were found in many individuals. The study gave a list of some 150 TCR beta chains associated with cytomegalovirus. A later analysis found that TCRs clustered in the first cohort also tended to co-occur in the 120 or so validation repertoires, with 94% of cluster scores above 0. Three of the identified cytomegalovirus-associated TCR beta chains were confirmed in vitro to be specific for cytomegalovirus antigens. The validation cohort had no HLA typing available for a later analysis, so co-occurrence within that cohort was assessed over all 130 or so repertoires.

CDR1 and CDR2 were assigned from the germline V gene (reference sequence) as SGHAT and FQDESV. Unmatched junction bases come to 7, with V trimmed by 2 bases and J by 2 bases. There are 16 amino acids in the CDR3, from cysteine to phenylalanine inclusive. Just the 48-base CDR3 DNA is kept, in frame starting at base 1. The donors were included in the validation cohort of 130 or so subjects, a group kept apart from the roughly 730-subject first cohort. The library was produced with the immunoSEQ multiplex PCR assay. For the original study's pipeline: A statistical classification framework was built to diagnose cytomegalovirus status from the catalog of TCR beta chain sequences. What TCRdb holds here is the immuneACCESS table cut down to in-frame rearrangements. Part of the clones is not present; checked against another copy, under half of the missing clones reflect an unresolved V gene, and the others are unexplained. V and J calls plus clone size are reproduced from that table; the DNA served to infer D and trimming. Within this sample are 120,000 or so clones, with roughly nine tenths of them counted one time only. About 2% of the sample goes to the ten largest clones.

Notes on this clone: The clone's antigen remains unknown. No clone much larger than this one lies a single base away; base qualities are absent.

The clonotype comes from a woman in her late teens or twenties in good health and CMV-seronegative. Sequenced sample: PBMCs. The chain couples TRBV11-1 to TRBJ2-3; TRBD2 lines up with 7 middle nucleotides. The CDR3 region has the sequence CASSLIASGHTDTQYF. The DNA sequence is given as TGTGCCAGCAGCTTAATCGCTAGCGGCCACACAGATACGCAGTATTTT. The CDR3, completed at both ends by the reference TRBV11-1 and TRBJ2-3 genes, gives the full variable domain EAEVAQSPRYKITEKSQAVAFWCDPISGHATLYWYRQILGQGPELLVQFQDESVVDDSQLPKDRFSAERLKGVDSTLKIQPAELGDSAMYLCASSLIASGHTDTQYFGPGTRLTVL.